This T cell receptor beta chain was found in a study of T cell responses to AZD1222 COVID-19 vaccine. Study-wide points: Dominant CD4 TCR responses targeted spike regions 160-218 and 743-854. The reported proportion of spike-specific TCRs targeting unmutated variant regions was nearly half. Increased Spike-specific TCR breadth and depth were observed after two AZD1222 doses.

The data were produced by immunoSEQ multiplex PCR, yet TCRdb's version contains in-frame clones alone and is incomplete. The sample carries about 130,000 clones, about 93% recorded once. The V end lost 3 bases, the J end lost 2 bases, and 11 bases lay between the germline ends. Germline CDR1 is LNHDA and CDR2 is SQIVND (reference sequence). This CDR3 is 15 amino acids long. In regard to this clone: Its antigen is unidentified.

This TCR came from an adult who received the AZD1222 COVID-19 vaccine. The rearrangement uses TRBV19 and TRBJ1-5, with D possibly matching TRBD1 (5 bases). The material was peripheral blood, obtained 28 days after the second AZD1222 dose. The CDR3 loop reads CASSIWQGGNQPQHF. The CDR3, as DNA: TGTGCCAGTAGTATTTGGCAGGGCGGCAATCAGCCCCAGCATTTT.